This record covers a single T cell receptor beta chain. Its antigen remains unidentified. These data belong to a study of CD8 T cells in Susac syndrome. About the study: The sequenced Susac syndrome patients included about six who had clinically active disease and 8 or 9 who were in remission. At the time their blood was drawn, patients with Susac syndrome were either therapy-naive, on corticosteroids (with some of them also receiving intravenous immunoglobulin), or on intravenous immunoglobulin alone. Study results and limitations: Clonal expansion was not observed in the Susac syndrome CD4+ T cell repertoires.

Negative isolation was applied to CD8+ and CD4+ T cells, and FACS enrichment was applied to TEMRA cells. RNA in amounts of about 0.45 to 1 ug was reverse transcribed with random hexamers. TCRdb ran MiXCR on the immunoSEQ multiplex PCR reads and lists one entry per CDR3 protein. The sample holds about 140,000 distinct CDR3 sequences, just under 95% seen once. The length of the CDR3 is 16 residues. Germline-derived CDR1 and CDR2 are LGHNA and YSLEER. The V end lost 0 bases, the J end lost 3 bases, and 15 bases lay between the germline ends. The receptor's source is a human donor with Susac syndrome. The V call is TRBV4-3, the J call TRBJ2-7; possible D gene TRBD2, 6 bases. The sequenced material came from CD4+ T cells from PBMCs. The CDR3 sequence: CASSQDPRGAGYEQYF. In nucleotides, the CDR3 is TGCGCCAGCAGCCAAGATCCGCGCGGGGCCGGCTACGAGCAGTACTTC.